Presented here are 32 T cell receptor beta chains from one specimen sequenced in a study of OX40 agonist ivuxolimab in advanced cancers. The table came from immunoSEQ multiplex PCR; TCRdb's copy has only in-frame clones and leaves some out. The sample comprises about 110,000 clones, under 95% of which are singletons, and 1.2% rests with the top ten. The starting material was CD4+ or CD8+ T cells sorted from blood, obtained in a trial of the OX40 agonist ivuxolimab. The receptor set was obtained from an adult with an advanced solid tumor such as melanoma, head and neck, liver or kidney cancer.

V and J are TRBV28 and TRBJ2-1, with D possibly matching TRBD1 (6 bases). V dropped 6 bases and J dropped 6 bases, with 18 bases sitting between them. The CDR3 covers 15 residues. The germline V gene encodes CDR1 MDHEN and CDR2 SYDVKM. The CDR3 sequence: CASSPPRGSTNEQFF. Here the CDR3 DNA reads TGTGCCAGCAGCCCCCCCAGGGGCTCGACCAATGAGCAGTTCTTC.

The gene calls are TRBV18 and TRBJ2-7; D might be TRBD1 (5 bases). The V gene's germline CDR1 is KGHSH and CDR2 LQKENI. CDR3 length: 13 residues. V gave up 5 bases and J gave up 1 base, with 9 bases separating them. In DNA form, the CDR3 reads TGTGCCAGCTCAGCTACAGGATCCTACGAGCAGTACTTC. This gives the protein CASSATGSYEQYF.

This clone came up once. Distinct nucleotide sequences in the sample also encode this CDR3. The chain has TRBV5-4 and TRBJ1-2; no definite D call. CDR1 SGHNT and CDR2 YYREEE come from the germline V gene (reference sequence). V was clipped by 3 bases and J by 2 bases, with 8 bases between them. CDR3 length equals 13 residues. The CDR3 DNA reads TGTGCCAGCAGCTCGGGCAGAAACTATGGCTACACCTTC. The encoded protein is CASSSGRNYGYTF.

CDR3 protein: CAASILTGDGYTF. DNA for the CDR3: TGTGCCGCCAGCATCCTGACAGGGGATGGCTACACCTTC. V usage is TRBV7-2 and J usage is TRBJ1-2, with 8 bases matching TRBD1. V shed 11 bases, J shed 6 bases, and the junction held 11 bases outside the gene matches. This CDR3 has 13 amino acids. Germline-derived CDR1 and CDR2 are SGHTA and FQGNSA.

This clone was seen only once. The chain joins TRBV7-9 to TRBJ1-1, with D tentatively TRBD1 (5 bases). CDR3 size: 14 residues. Trimming cost V 0 bases and J 3 bases, with 8 bases left between them. Germline CDR1 is SEHNR and CDR2 is FQNEAQ (reference sequence). For the CDR3, the DNA is TGTGCCAGCAGCTTAGCGGGACTGTACACTGAAGCTTTCTTT. Translation gives CASSLAGLYTEAFF. Drawing the rest from reference TRBV7-9 and TRBJ1-1, the complete variable domain is DTGVSQNPRHKITKRGQNVTFRCDPISEHNRLYWYRQTLGQGPEFLTYFQNEAQLEKSRLLSDRFSAERPKGSFSTLEIQRTEQGDSAMYLCASSLAGLYTEAFFGQGTRLTVV.

The chain couples TRBV7-2 to TRBJ2-7; TRBD1 aligns across 9 bases. Trimming removed 3 bases from V and 5 bases from J; junction bases left unmatched: 8. Per germline, CDR1 SGHTA and CDR2 FQGNSA. The CDR3 is 15 amino acids. CDR3 DNA: TGTGCCAGCAGCTTGGGACAGGGACTCAGCAACGAGCAGTACTTC. Protein sequence: CASSLGQGLSNEQYF.

This chain links TRBV7-3 with TRBJ1-2; TRBD1 matches at 10 bases. Per the germline V gene, CDR1 is SGHTA and CDR2 is FQGTGA. The CDR3 is 18 amino acids. J gave up 0 bases and V 4 bases, and 11 bases lay outside the gene matches. The CDR3 spells CASSWTGGISDPNYGYTF. The CDR3 DNA reads TGTGCCAGCAGCTGGACAGGGGGGATTTCCGATCCTAACTATGGCTACACCTTC.

Remarks on this clone: One junction end does not reproduce the germline sequence, and a read error may be involved. This chain uses TRBV7-7 with TRBJ2-1; D remains ambiguous. The CDR3 sequence is 13 residues long. Germline V CDR1 and CDR2: SSHAT, FNYEAQ (reference sequence). Here the CDR3 reads CASSLNRNNEQFF. The DNA for the CDR3 is TGTGCTAGCAGCTTAAACAGAAACAATGAGCAGTTCTTC.

This chain joins TRBV27 and TRBJ2-1; D is uncertain. From germline, CDR1 is MNHEY and CDR2 SMNVEV (reference sequence). The CDR3 contains 11 residues. V was pared by 8 bases and J by 5 bases, with 7 bases between. CDR3 sequence: CASVWNNEQFF. In DNA form, the CDR3 reads TGTGCCAGCGTCTGGAACAATGAGCAGTTCTTC.

The rearrangement uses TRBV2 and TRBJ2-2; TRBD2 might be the D (5 bases). V was trimmed by 5 bases and J by 1 base, leaving 11 bases between them. The CDR3 is made up of 15 amino acids. Germline V gene data show CDR1 as SNHLY and CDR2 as FYNNEI. The CDR3 region has the DNA TGTGCCAGCAGTCCCCTAGCCCAGAACACCGGGGAGCTGTTTTTT. This sequence encodes CASSPLAQNTGELFF.

This clone was detected only a few times. The V gene is TRBV6-1, the J gene TRBJ1-1; D unclear. The ends were cut back, 7 bases at V and 0 bases at J, with 12 bases in the middle. Per the germline V gene, CDR1 is MNHNS and CDR2 is SASEGT. The CDR3 contains 14 residues. For the CDR3, the DNA is TGTGCCAGCACCCCGACGGATATGAACACTGAAGCTTTCTTT. It specifies CASTPTDMNTEAFF.

This sequence joins TRBV5-1 and TRBJ2-2; no definite D call. Trimming left V 3 bases short and J 4 bases short, with 7 bases between. The CDR3 has 13 amino acids. Germline CDR1 reads SGHRS; CDR2 reads YFSETQ. The CDR3 here is CASSYRITGELFF. CDR3 sequence (DNA): TGCGCCAGCAGCTACCGTATCACCGGGGAGCTGTTTTTT.

This chain uses TRBV5-4 with TRBJ2-1, with 12 bases lining up with TRBD2. From germline, CDR1 is SGHNT and CDR2 YYREEE (reference sequence). J gave up 5 bases and V 3 bases, and 3 bases lay outside the gene matches. The CDR3 consists of 15 residues. The CDR3: CASSSLAGGNNEQFF. The CDR3, as DNA: TGTGCCAGCAGCTCTCTAGCGGGAGGGAACAATGAGCAGTTCTTC.

This clone was recorded once. This chain links TRBV11-2 with TRBJ2-7; the D is unclear. V lost 2 bases and J lost 2, with 13 bases in between. This CDR3 is built from 15 residues. CDR1 SGHAT and CDR2 FQNNGV come from the germline V gene. The CDR3 DNA reads TGTGCCAGCAGCTTAAATCATTTTGGAACCTACGAGCAGTACTTC. Its protein product is CASSLNHFGTYEQYF.

The chain combines TRBV5-4 with TRBJ1-1, with a possible D match to TRBD1 (5 bases). The CDR3 is made up of 15 amino acids. V was pared by 7 bases and J by 3 bases, with 19 bases between. Germline-derived CDR1 and CDR2 are SGHNT and YYREEE (reference sequence). The CDR3 is CASLRRGLGYTEAFF. DNA of the CDR3: TGTGCCAGCCTCCGTAGGGGCCTGGGGTACACTGAAGCTTTCTTT. Based on the CDR3 plus reference TRBV5-4 and TRBJ1-1, the full variable domain is ETGVTQSPTHLIKTRGQQVTLRCSSQSGHNTVSWYQQALGQGPQFIFQYYREEENGRGNFPPRFSGLQFPNYSSELNVNALELDDSALYLCASLRRGLGYTEAFFGQGTRLTVV.

The chain is built from TRBV6-5 and TRBJ1-1; D gene ambiguous. The V gene's germline CDR1 is MNHEY and CDR2 SVGAGI. V lost 1 base and J 5 bases, leaving 14 bases between the germline ends. The CDR3 spans 15 residues. The CDR3 reads CASSYYHRGETEAFF. The DNA of the CDR3 is TGTGCCAGCAGTTACTATCACCGGGGAGAGACTGAAGCTTTCTTT.

The rearrangement joins TRBV15 to TRBJ2-2, with 9 bases fitting TRBD1. V lost 3 bases and J lost 0; bases outside the gene matches: 11. The CDR3 totals 19 residues. CDR1 LNHNV and CDR2 YYDKDF come from the germline V gene (reference sequence). The CDR3 spells CATSRSQGQGIPNTGELFF. The CDR3 nucleotides read TGTGCCACCAGCAGGTCGCAGGGACAGGGTATCCCGAACACCGGGGAGCTGTTTTTT.

The chain employs TRBV18 and TRBJ1-2; 7 bases map to TRBD1. The germline V gene encodes CDR1 KGHSH and CDR2 LQKENI. There are 15 residues in the CDR3. V trimming: 0 bases; J trimming: 3 bases; junction bases outside the gene matches: 4. The DNA of the CDR3 is TGTGCCAGCTCACCACCGGCAGGGGGTTACTATGGCTACACCTTC. Translation gives CASSPPAGGYYGYTF.

V and J are TRBV19 and TRBJ2-3; no reliable D call. The V end was cut by 3 bases, the J end by 4 bases, with 8 bases between. Germline CDR1 is LNHDA and CDR2 is SQIVND (reference sequence). This CDR3 region has 13 residues. The CDR3: CASSMGFPDTQYF. CDR3 coding DNA: TGTGCCAGTAGTATGGGTTTCCCAGATACGCAGTATTTT.

This chain links TRBV6-1 with TRBJ2-7; D possibly corresponds to TRBD2 (6 bases). CDR3 length: 15 residues. Between the trimmed V and J ends, which lost 1 base and 4 bases, there was a span of 14 bases. Germline V gene sequence: CDR1 MNHNS, CDR2 SASEGT. Written as DNA, the CDR3 is TGTGCCAGCAGTGAAGAACCTAGGCGGGGATACGAGCAGTACTTC. It is translated as CASSEEPRRGYEQYF.

This clone has just a few counts. V is TRBV15 and J is TRBJ1-2; no clear D gene. The V end was cut by 0 bases, the J end by 6 bases, with 8 bases between. This CDR3 is built from 13 residues. Germline lookup yields CDR1 LNHNV and CDR2 YYDKDF (reference sequence). CDR3 in amino acids: CATSRDLVNGYTF. CDR3 bases: TGTGCCACCAGCAGAGATCTTGTGAATGGCTACACCTTC.

This sequence joins TRBV5-4 and TRBJ2-2; 7 nucleotides line up with TRBD1. The CDR3 spans 13 residues. Germline V gene lookup returns CDR1 SGHNT and CDR2 YYREEE (reference sequence). V shed 4 bases and J 5 bases; nucleotides not matched to a gene: 2. In DNA form, the CDR3 reads TGTGCCAGCAGCCCGACAGGGACCGGGGAGCTGTTTTTT. This encodes CASSPTGTGELFF.

The V gene is TRBV29-1, the J gene TRBJ1-2; weak D call: TRBD1 (6 bases). With 7 bases removed from V and 2 bases from J, the gap between germline ends came to 14 bases. The CDR3 spans 13 residues. Germline CDR1 is SQVTM and CDR2 is ANQGSEA. The CDR3: CSAIRTENYGYTF. The CDR3, as DNA: TGCAGCGCGATACGGACAGAAAACTATGGCTACACCTTC.

This clone was seen more than once but under ten times. V is TRBV7-9 and J is TRBJ1-4, with D uncertain. This CDR3 is built from 13 residues. Trimming cost V 5 bases and J 5 bases, with 9 bases left between them. In germline, CDR1 is SEHNR, CDR2 FQNEAQ (reference sequence). This CDR3 reads CASSPPANEKLFF. The DNA of the CDR3 is TGTGCCAGCAGCCCCCCGGCAAATGAAAAACTGTTTTTT.

This chain uses TRBV7-9 with TRBJ2-4; TRBD2 matches at 9 bases. V was clipped by 5 bases and J by 4 bases; unmatched bases: 12. Germline-derived CDR1 and CDR2 are SEHNR and FQNEAQ (reference sequence). There are 17 residues in the CDR3. CDR3 in amino acids: CASSVSPSGESKNIQYF. CDR3 in DNA: TGTGCCAGCAGCGTAAGTCCTAGCGGGGAATCAAAAAACATTCAGTACTTC.

The chain uses TRBV19 and TRBJ1-1; D is possibly TRBD1 (6 bases). The CDR3 covers 13 residues. Trimming stripped 7 bases from V and 2 bases from J, with 11 bases between. CDR1 is LNHDA, CDR2 SQIVND, per germline (reference sequence). CDR3: CASIGGPNTEAFF. The CDR3 DNA follows: TGTGCCAGTATTGGGGGGCCTAACACTGAAGCTTTCTTT. The whole variable domain, filled in from reference TRBV19 and TRBJ1-1, reads DGGITQSPKYLFRKEGQNVTLSCEQNLNHDAMYWYRQDPGQGLRLIYYSQIVNDFQKGDIAEGYSVSREKKESFPLTVTSAQKNPTAFYLCASIGGPNTEAFFGQGTRLTVV.

The chain uses TRBV5-1 and TRBJ2-2; D gene ambiguous. V was cut by 0 bases and J by 6 bases, with 3 bases left in between. The CDR3 has 12 residues. Germline V gives CDR1 SGHRS, CDR2 YFSETQ. CDR3 sequence (DNA): TGCGCCAGCAGCTTGGTCCCCGGGGAGCTGTTTTTT. Translating gives CASSLVPGELFF.

The genes are TRBV4-1 and TRBJ1-4; D is uncertain. CDR1 and CDR2 from the germline V gene are MGHRA and YSYEKL. Between the trimmed V and J ends, which lost 7 bases and 2 bases, there was a span of 11 bases. The CDR3 has 14 residues. The CDR3 bases are TGCGCCAGCACGCAACGAGCTACTAATGAAAAACTGTTTTTT. This translates into CASTQRATNEKLFF.

The rearrangement joins TRBV5-6 to TRBJ1-4, with 7 bases fitting TRBD1. Germline CDR1 and CDR2: SGHDT and YYEEEE. This CDR3 contains 17 residues. Trimming removed 5 bases from V and 3 bases from J; junction bases left unmatched: 13. CDR3 in amino acids: CASSRAGPGQPNEKLFF. The CDR3 bases are TGTGCCAGCAGTCGTGCCGGGCCGGGACAGCCTAATGAAAAACTGTTTTTT.

Written as DNA, the CDR3 is TGTGCCAGCAGCCCACAGACTAGTTCAGATACGCAGTATTTT. Protein: CASSPQTSSDTQYF. The chain uses TRBV7-3 and TRBJ2-3; D may be TRBD2 (6 bases). From germline, CDR1 is SGHTA and CDR2 FQGTGA. The CDR3 runs 14 residues. The V end lost 5 bases, the J end lost 4 bases, and 13 bases lay between the germline ends.

This clone has more than one count but fewer than ten. V usage is TRBV5-1 and J usage is TRBJ2-7, with 14 bases matching TRBD2. The germline CDR1 and CDR2 sequences are SGHRS and YFSETQ. Trimming removed 4 bases from V and 6 bases from J; junction bases left unmatched: 9. The CDR3 is 16 amino acids. DNA for the CDR3: TGCGCCAGCAGCGACGGACTAGCGGGAGGCAACGGCGAGCAGTACTTC. Translating it yields CASSDGLAGGNGEQYF.

The chain couples TRBV6-1 to TRBJ1-1; 7 positions agree with TRBD1. V dropped 5 bases and J dropped 5; count of bases not matched to a gene: 11. The germline V gene encodes CDR1 MNHNS and CDR2 SASEGT. The CDR3 extends over 15 amino acids. DNA for the CDR3: TGTGCCAGCAGTTCTGGGACAGCCGTCAGAACTGAAGCTTTCTTT. As protein: CASSSGTAVRTEAFF.